Listed here are 8 T cell receptor beta chains from one sample, sequenced in a study of T cell responses to AZD1222 COVID-19 vaccine. TCRdb's copy holds only in-frame clones and misses some; the assay was immunoSEQ multiplex PCR. The sample includes 90,000 to 95,000 clones, about nine tenths of them seen just once. The sequenced sample was peripheral blood, obtained on day 0 of AZD1222 vaccination. Receptors originate from an adult in good health.

V usage is TRBV6-6 and J usage is TRBJ1-4; D not resolved. CDR1 MNHNY and CDR2 SVGAGI come from the germline V gene (reference sequence). The CDR3 contains 14 residues. Trimming removed 6 bases at V and 7 bases at J, with 15 bases between. The CDR3 sequence: CASRLSQSGEKLFF. The CDR3 DNA follows: TGTGCCAGCAGACTCTCCCAGTCGGGTGAAAAACTGTTTTTT.

This clone was detected a few times. The V gene is TRBV6-5, the J gene TRBJ1-4, with TRBD1 identical over 7 bases. This CDR3 is 11 amino acids long. V lost 4 bases, J lost 17 bases, and 7 bases stayed unmatched. Germline lookup yields CDR1 MNHEY and CDR2 SVGAGI. The CDR3 region has the DNA TGTGCCAGCAGTTTTAGGGGACAGTTTTTTTTT. It codes for CASSFRGQFFF.

The chain uses TRBV6-1 and TRBJ2-1, with unresolved D. This CDR3 region has 15 residues. Trimming shortened V by 3 bases and J by 3 bases, and 12 bases separated the two germline ends. The germline V gene encodes CDR1 MNHNS and CDR2 SASEGT. The CDR3 here is CASSESGTFYNEQFF. Here the CDR3 DNA reads TGTGCCAGCAGTGAGTCAGGAACCTTCTACAATGAGCAGTTCTTC.

In this sample, this clone turned up once. The rearrangement uses TRBV20-1 and TRBJ2-7; D is ambiguous. Germline V gene sequence: CDR1 DFQATT, CDR2 SNEGSKA (reference sequence). The CDR3 is 11 residues long. V lost 3 bases to trimming and J lost 4 bases, with 7 bases between them. The CDR3, as DNA: TGCAGTGCTAGTAACGCGTACGAGCAGTACTTC. Translated: CSASNAYEQYF.

This chain uses TRBV6-1 with TRBJ2-7; D may be TRBD1 (6 bases). CDR1 is MNHNS and CDR2 is SASEGT in the germline V gene. The CDR3 totals 17 residues. Trimming removed 1 base from V and 3 bases from J, with 19 bases in between. The CDR3 sequence: CASSEGTGWETSYEQYF. CDR3 DNA sequence: TGTGCCAGCAGTGAAGGAACAGGGTGGGAGACCAGCTACGAGCAGTACTTC.

The J gene is TRBJ1-1, the V gene TRBV13; D gene unclear. V shed 0 bases and J shed 5 bases, with 7 bases lying between them. CDR3 length: 13 amino acids. The V gene's germline CDR1 is PRHDT and CDR2 FYEKMQ (reference sequence). CDR3 sequence (DNA): TGTGCCAGCAGCTTAGGGTATCGGACTGAAGCTTTCTTT. Amino acids: CASSLGYRTEAFF. Full variable domain (rest looked up from reference TRBV13 and TRBJ1-1): AAGVIQSPRHLIKEKRETATLKCYPIPRHDTVYWYQQGPGQDPQFLISFYEKMQSDKGSIPDRFSAQQFSDYHSELNMSSLELGDSALYFCASSLGYRTEAFFGQGTRLTVV.

The chain links TRBV4-2 to TRBJ1-1; TRBD1 might be the D (5 bases). This CDR3 has 16 residues. Germline CDR1 reads LGHNA; CDR2 reads YNFKEQ. V was shortened by 1 base and J by 5 bases, with 17 bases between the two germline ends. This chain's CDR3 is CASSQGGGTRRTEAFF. The CDR3 nucleotides read TGTGCCAGCAGCCAAGGGGGAGGGACGAGAAGGACTGAAGCTTTCTTT.

This clone was observed once. The genes are TRBV5-4 and TRBJ1-1; maybe TRBD1 (5 bases). This CDR3 has 14 residues. CDR1 SGHNT and CDR2 YYREEE come from the germline V gene (reference sequence). Trimming took off 1 base at V and 4 bases at J, with 11 bases between the two ends. In nucleotides, the CDR3 is TGTGCCAGCAGCTTGCTGGGGGAGGCCACTGAAGCTTTCTTT. As protein: CASSLLGEATEAFF.